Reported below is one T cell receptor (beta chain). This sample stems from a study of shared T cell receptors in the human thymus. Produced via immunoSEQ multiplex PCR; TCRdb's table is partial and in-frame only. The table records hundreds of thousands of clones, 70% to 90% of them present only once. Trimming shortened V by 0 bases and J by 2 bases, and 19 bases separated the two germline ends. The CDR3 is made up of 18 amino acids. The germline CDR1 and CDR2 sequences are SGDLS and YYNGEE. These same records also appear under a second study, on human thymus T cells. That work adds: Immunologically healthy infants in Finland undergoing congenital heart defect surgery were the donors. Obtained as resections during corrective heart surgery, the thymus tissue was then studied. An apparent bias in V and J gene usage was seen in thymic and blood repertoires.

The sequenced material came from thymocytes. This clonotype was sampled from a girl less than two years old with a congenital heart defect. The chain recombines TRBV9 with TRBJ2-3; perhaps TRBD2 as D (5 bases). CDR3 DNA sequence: TGTGCCAGCAGCGTAGATGGAGGCGGGCCCGGCGACACAGATACGCAGTATTTT. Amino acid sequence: CASSVDGGGPGDTDTQYF.